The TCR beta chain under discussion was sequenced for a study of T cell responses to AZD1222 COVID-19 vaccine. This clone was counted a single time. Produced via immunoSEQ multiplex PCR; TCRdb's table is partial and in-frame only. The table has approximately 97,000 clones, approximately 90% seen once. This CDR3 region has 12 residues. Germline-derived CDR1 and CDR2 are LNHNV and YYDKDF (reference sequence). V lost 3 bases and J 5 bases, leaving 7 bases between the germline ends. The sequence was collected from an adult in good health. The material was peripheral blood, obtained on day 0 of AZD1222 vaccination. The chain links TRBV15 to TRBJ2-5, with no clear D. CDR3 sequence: CATSRTQETQYF. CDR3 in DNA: TGTGCCACCAGCAGGACGCAGGAGACCCAGTACTTC. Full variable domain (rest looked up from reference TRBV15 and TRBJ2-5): DAMVIQNPRYQVTQFGKPVTLSCSQTLNHNVMYWYQQKSSQAPKLLFHYYDKDFNNEADTPDNFQSRRPNTSFCFLDIRSPGLGDTAMYLCATSRTQETQYFGPGTRLLVL.